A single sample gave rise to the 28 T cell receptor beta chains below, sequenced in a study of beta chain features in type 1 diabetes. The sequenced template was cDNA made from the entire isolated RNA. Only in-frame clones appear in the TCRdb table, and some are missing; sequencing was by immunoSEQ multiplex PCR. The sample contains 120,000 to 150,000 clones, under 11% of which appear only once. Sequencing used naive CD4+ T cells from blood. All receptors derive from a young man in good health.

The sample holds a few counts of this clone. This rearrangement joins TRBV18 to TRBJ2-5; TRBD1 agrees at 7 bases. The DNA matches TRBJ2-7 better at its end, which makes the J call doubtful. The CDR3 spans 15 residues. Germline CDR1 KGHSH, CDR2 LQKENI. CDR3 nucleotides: TGTGCCAGCTCACCACAGGGGGCAATCTCCTACGAGCAGTACTTC. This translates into CASSPQGAISYEQYF.

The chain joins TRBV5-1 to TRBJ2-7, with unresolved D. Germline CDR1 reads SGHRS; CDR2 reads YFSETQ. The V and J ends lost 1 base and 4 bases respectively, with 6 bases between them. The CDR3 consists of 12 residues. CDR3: CASSLSEYEQYF. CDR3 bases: TGCGCCAGCAGCTTGAGCGAATACGAGCAGTACTTC.

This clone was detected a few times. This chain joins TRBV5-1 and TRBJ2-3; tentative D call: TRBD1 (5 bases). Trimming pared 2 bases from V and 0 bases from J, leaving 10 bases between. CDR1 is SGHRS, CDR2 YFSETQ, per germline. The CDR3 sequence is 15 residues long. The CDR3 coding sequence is TGCGCCAGCAGCTTACTTCAGGGAAGCACAGATACGCAGTATTTT. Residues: CASSLLQGSTDTQYF. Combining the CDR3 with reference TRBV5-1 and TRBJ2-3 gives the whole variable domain KAGVTQTPRYLIKTRGQQVTLSCSPISGHRSVSWYQQTPGQGLQFLFEYFSETQRNKGNFPGRFSGRQFSNSRSEMNVSTLELGDSALYLCASSLLQGSTDTQYFGPGTRLTVL.

CDR3 coding DNA: TGTGCCAGCAGTCCGTCCTGGGCGGGGATCCACGAGCAGTACTTC. Protein sequence: CASSPSWAGIHEQYF. The J gene is TRBJ2-7, the V gene TRBV28; D perhaps matches TRBD2 (6 bases). The CDR3 length is 15 residues. V was clipped by 5 bases and J by 5 bases, with 19 bases between them. Germline V gives CDR1 MDHEN, CDR2 SYDVKM.

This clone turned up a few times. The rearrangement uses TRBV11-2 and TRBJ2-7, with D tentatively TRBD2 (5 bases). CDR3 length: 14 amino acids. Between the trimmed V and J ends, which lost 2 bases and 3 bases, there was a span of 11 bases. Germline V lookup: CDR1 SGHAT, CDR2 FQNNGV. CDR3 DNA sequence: TGTGCCAGCAGCTTACGGACGGGGATCTACGAGCAGTACTTC. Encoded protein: CASSLRTGIYEQYF.

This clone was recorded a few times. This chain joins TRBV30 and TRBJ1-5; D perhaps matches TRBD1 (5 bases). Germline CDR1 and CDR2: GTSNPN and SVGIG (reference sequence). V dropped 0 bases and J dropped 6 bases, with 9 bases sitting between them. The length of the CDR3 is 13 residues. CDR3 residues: CAWSVEGVQPQHF. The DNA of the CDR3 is TGTGCCTGGAGTGTAGAAGGGGTTCAGCCCCAGCATTTT.

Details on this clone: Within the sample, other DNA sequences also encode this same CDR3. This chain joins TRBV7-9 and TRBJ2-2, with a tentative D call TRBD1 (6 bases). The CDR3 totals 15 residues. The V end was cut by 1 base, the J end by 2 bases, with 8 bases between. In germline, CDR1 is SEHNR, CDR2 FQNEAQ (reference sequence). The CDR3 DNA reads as TGTGCCAGCAGCTTAGACAGGGCCAACACCGGGGAGCTGTTTTTT. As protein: CASSLDRANTGELFF.

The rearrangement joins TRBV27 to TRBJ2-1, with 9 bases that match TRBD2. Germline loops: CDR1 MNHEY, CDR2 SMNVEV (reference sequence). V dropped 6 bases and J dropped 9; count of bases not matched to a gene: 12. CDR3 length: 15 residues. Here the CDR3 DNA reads TGTGCCAGCAGGGGACCGGGGCGGGGGGGCTTTGAGCAGTTCTTC. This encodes CASRGPGRGGFEQFF.

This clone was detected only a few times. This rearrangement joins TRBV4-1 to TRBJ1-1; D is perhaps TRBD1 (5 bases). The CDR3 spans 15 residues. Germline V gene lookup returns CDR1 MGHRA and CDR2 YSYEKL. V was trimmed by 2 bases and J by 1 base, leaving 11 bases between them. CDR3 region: CASSQWRGANTEAFF. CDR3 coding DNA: TGCGCCAGCAGCCAATGGAGGGGTGCGAACACTGAAGCTTTCTTT.

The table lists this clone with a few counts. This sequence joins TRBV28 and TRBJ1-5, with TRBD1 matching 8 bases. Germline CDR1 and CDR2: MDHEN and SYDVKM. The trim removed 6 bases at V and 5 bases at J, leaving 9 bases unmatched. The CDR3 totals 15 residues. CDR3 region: CASSAAGQGYQPQHF. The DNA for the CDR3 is TGTGCCAGCAGCGCGGCCGGACAGGGCTATCAGCCCCAGCATTTT.

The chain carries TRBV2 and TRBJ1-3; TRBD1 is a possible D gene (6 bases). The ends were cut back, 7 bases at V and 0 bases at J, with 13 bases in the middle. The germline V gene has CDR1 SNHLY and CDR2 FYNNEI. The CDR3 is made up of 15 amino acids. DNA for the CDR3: TGTGCCAGCATCCCGGGACACAGCTCTGGAAACACCATATATTTT. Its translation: CASIPGHSSGNTIYF.

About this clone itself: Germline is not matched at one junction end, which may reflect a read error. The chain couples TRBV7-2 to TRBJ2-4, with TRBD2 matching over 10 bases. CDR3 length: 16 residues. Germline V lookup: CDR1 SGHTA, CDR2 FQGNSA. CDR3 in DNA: TGTGCCAGCAGCGTAGCGGGGGGAGGCCAAAAAAACATTCAGTACTTC. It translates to CASSVAGGGQKNIQYF.

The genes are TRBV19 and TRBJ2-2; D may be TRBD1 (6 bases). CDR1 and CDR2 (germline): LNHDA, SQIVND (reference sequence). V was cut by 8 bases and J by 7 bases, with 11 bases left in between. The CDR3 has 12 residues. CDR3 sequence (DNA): TGTGCCAGTTACCAGGGGTACGGGGAGCTGTTTTTT. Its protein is CASYQGYGELFF.

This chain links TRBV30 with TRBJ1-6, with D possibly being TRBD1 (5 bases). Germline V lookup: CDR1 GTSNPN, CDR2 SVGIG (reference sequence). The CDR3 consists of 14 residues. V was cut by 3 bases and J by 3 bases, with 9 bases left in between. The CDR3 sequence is CAWRAGHYNSPLHF. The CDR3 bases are TGTGCCTGGAGGGCCGGACACTATAATTCACCCCTCCACTTT.

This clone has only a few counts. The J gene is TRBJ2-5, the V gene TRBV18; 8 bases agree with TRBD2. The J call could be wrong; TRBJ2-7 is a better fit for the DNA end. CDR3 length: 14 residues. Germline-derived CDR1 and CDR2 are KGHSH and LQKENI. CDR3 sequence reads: CASSPGLASYEQYF. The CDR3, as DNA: TGTGCCAGCTCACCCGGACTAGCCTCCTACGAGCAGTACTTC.

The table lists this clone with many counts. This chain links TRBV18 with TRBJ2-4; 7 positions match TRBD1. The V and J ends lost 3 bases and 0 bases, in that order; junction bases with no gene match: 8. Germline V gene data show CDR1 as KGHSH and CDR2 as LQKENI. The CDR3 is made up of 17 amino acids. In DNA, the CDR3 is TGTGCCAGCTCACCCGCCGAGGCAGGGGGAGCCAAAAACATTCAGTACTTC. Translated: CASSPAEAGGAKNIQYF. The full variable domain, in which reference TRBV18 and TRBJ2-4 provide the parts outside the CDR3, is NAGVMQNPRHLVRRRGQEARLRCSPMKGHSHVYWYRQLPEEGLKFMVYLQKENIIDESGMPKERFSAEFPKEGPSILRIQQVVRGDSAAYFCASSPAEAGGAKNIQYFGAGTRLSVL.

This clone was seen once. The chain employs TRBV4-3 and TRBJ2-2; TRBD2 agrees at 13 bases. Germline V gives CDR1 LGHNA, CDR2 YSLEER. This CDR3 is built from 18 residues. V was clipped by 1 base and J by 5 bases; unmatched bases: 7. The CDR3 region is CASSQGTSGGGRTGELFF. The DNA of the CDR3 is TGCGCCAGCAGCCAAGGGACTAGCGGGGGAGGTAGGACCGGGGAGCTGTTTTTT.

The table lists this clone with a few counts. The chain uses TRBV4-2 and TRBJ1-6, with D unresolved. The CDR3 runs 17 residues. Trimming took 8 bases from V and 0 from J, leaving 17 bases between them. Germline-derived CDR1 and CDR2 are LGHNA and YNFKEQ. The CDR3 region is CASRDLRTASYNSPLHF. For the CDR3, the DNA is TGTGCCAGCCGCGACCTTCGGACTGCCTCCTATAATTCACCCCTCCACTTT.

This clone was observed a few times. CDR3 sequence reads: CAWSLQGARDSPLHF. The CDR3 DNA sequence: TGTGCCTGGAGTTTACAGGGGGCTAGGGATTCACCCCTCCACTTT. The V gene is TRBV30, the J gene TRBJ1-6, with 9 positions matching TRBD1. CDR3 length equals 15 residues. The V gene's germline CDR1 is GTSNPN and CDR2 SVGIG (reference sequence). V shed 2 bases and J 8 bases; nucleotides not matched to a gene: 7.

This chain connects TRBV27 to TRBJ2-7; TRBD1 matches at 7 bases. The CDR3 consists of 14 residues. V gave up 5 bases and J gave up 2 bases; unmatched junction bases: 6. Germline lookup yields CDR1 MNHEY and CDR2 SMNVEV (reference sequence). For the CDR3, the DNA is TGTGCCAGCAGTCAGGACAGGTTACCCTACGAGCAGTACTTC. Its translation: CASSQDRLPYEQYF.

CDR3 in DNA: TGTGCCAGCAGCTTAACGCTGGGGGGGACAGATACGCAGTATTTT. Residues: CASSLTLGGTDTQYF. The V and J genes are TRBV7-3 and TRBJ2-3, with 7 positions matching TRBD2. The germline gives CDR1 SGHTA, CDR2 FQGTGA. With 0 bases clipped from V and 3 bases from J, the junction kept 3 bases outside the gene matches. This CDR3 contains 15 residues.

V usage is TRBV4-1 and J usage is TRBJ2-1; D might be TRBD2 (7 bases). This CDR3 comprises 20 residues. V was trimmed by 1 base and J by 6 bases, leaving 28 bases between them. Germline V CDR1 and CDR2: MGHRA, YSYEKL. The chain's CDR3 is CASSQVIRDPKGGGPNEQFF. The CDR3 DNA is TGCGCCAGCAGCCAAGTGATACGGGACCCTAAGGGGGGGGGCCCCAATGAGCAGTTCTTC.

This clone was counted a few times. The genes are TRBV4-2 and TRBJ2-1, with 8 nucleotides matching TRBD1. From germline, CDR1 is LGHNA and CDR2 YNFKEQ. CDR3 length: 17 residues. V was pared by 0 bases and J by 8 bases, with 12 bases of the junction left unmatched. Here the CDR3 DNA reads TGTGCCAGCAGCCAAGATCTTGGACAGGGAGTTTACTATGAGCAGTTCTTC. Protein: CASSQDLGQGVYYEQFF.

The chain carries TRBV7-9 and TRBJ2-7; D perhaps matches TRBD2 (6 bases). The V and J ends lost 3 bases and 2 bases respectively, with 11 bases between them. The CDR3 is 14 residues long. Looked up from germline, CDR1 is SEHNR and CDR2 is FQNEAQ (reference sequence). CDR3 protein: CASSFDPGAYEQYF. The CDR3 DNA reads TGTGCCAGCAGCTTTGACCCGGGGGCCTACGAGCAGTACTTC.

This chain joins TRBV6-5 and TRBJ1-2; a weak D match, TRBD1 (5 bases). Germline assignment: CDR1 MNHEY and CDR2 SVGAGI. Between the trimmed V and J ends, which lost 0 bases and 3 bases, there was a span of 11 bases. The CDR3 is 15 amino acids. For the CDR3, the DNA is TGTGCCAGCAGTTACTCTCCAGGGAGGGACTATGGCTACACCTTC. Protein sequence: CASSYSPGRDYGYTF.

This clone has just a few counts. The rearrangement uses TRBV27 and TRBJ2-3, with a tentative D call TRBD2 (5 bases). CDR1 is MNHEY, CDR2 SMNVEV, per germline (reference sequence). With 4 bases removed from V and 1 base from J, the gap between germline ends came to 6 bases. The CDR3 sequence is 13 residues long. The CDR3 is CASSSRGTDTQYF. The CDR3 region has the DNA TGTGCCAGCAGTTCGAGGGGCACAGATACGCAGTATTTT.

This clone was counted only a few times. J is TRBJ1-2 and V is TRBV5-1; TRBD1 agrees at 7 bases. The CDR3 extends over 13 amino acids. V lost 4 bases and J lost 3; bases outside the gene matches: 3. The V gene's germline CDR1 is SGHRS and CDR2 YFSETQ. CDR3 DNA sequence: TGCGCCAGCAGCCCCGACAGGGACTATGGCTACACCTTC. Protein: CASSPDRDYGYTF.

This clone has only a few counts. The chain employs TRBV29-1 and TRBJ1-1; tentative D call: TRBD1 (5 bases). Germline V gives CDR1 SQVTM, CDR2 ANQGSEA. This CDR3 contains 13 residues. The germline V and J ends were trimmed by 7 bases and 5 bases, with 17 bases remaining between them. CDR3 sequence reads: CSALGGTGTEAFF. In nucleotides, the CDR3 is TGCAGCGCTCTCGGGGGTACGGGAACTGAAGCTTTCTTT.